One T cell receptor beta chain is described in this entry. No antigen is known for it. The sample was run on an Illumina HiSeq 2000. The TCR beta cDNA libraries were made using 5'RACE template switching, a step that added both a universal primer site and unique molecular identifiers. cDNA synthesis was primed from the TCR beta constant segment, followed by two successive PCR amplification steps. In the source study's methods: MIGEC was used to demultiplex reads and group the reads by UMI, and MiTCR was used to assemble and quantify clonotypes. To exclude erroneous sequences, any TCR cDNA sequence not supported by at least two reads was discarded. The tcR package was used for downstream repertoire analysis, and clonotypes were matched across fractions by CDR3 nucleotide sequence plus V segment. Antigen specificity was annotated against VDJdb with VDJmatch, allowing one amino acid substitution in CDR3. The reads went through TCRdb reprocessing, and each CDR3 protein sequence gets one entry with no DNA. TCRdb assigned the V and J calls; the authors' analysis was not used. This sample's listing comprises around 280,000 distinct CDR3 sequences. Approximately 0.42% of the sample is held by the ten biggest clonotypes.

This sample is part of a study of T cells expressing NK-cell markers (TCRdb year 2020). For context, the study as a whole: Eight or nine donors provided sorted CD3+CD56+NKG2C+, CD3+CD56+NKG2C- and CD3+CD56-NKG2C+ T-cell subsets, whose TCR beta-chain repertoires were profiled. The libraries were sequenced on Illumina HiSeq 2000/2500, MiSeq or NextSeq, producing 2 x 150 bp reads. Of the eight sequenced donors, seven were found to be HCMV-seropositive and one was found to be HCMV-seronegative. The eight sequenced donors were randomly selected healthy volunteers, three men and five women. Paper-wide results and their limitations: Those dominant clonotypes were again the most abundant among CD3+CD56-NKG2C+ cells in a few donors, at roughly 25-65%. Whether the expanded NKG2C-expressing T cell clones were specific for HCMV antigens was left unclear. In five to seven donors, the dominant CD3+CD56+NKG2C+ clonotypes were found to rank among the top 10 CD8+ clonotypes and to make up 1.0-7.0% of CD8+ T cells.

A commercial ELISA kit detecting HCMV-specific IgG in serum was used to determine HCMV serostatus. Ficoll density gradient centrifugation was used to isolate peripheral blood mononuclear cells from blood. The sequence was obtained from a man aged 18 to 30 in good health. Donor details come from another sample of the same person, matched by shared clones. Sequenced input: blood T cells: a sorted CD56 or NKG2C T cell subset, CD4+ or CD8+ T cells, or bulk PBMC T cells (not recorded which).

CDR3 sequence: CASSLGLAQETQYF. The V gene is TRBV5-6 and the J gene is TRBJ2-5. There are 14 amino acids in the CDR3, from cysteine to phenylalanine inclusive. No nucleotide data were recorded. The germline V gene gives CDR1 as SGHDT and CDR2 as YYEEEE.